The rows below give T cell receptor beta chains drawn from one sample of a study of cytomegalovirus exposure and HLA in healthy donors. Method: immunoSEQ multiplex PCR; TCRdb's copy keeps in-frame clones and lacks some. The table has more than 150,000 clones, less than 90% seen once; the top ten hold about 0.25%. Material: PBMCs. The receptor set was obtained from a boy between 10 and 17 years old in good health and CMV-seronegative. CDR3s include the opening cysteine and the closing phenylalanine or tryptophan. Fields, in order: J gene, V gene, D gene, clone size, CDR3 length, CDR3 DNA, CDR3 protein. A D gene is named only where the DNA matches it firmly. The listing skips clone size in some rows; elsewhere it reads once, few, many or a size class.

TRBJ2-7 TRBV11-2 - few 15 TGTGCCAGCAGCTTATCTCGCGTACCCACCTACGAGCAGTACTTC CASSLSRVPTYEQYF
TRBJ2-7 TRBV2 - - 13 TGTGCCAGCAGTGTAATACTTTCCTACGAGCAGTACTTC CASSVILSYEQYF
TRBJ2-5 TRBV5-1 TRBD2 - 15 TGCGCCAGCAGCTCCGGGACTAGCGGGGGGCCCACCCAGTACTTC CASSSGTSGGPTQYF
TRBJ2-1 TRBV9 - - 14 TGTGCCAGCAGCTCGGGAGAGGGCCACAATGAGCAGTTCTTC CASSSGEGHNEQFF
TRBJ1-3 TRBV11-2 TRBD1 - 16 TGTGCCAGCAGCCTGGAAAGGACAGGGGCTGGAAACACCATATATTTT CASSLERTGAGNTIYF
TRBJ1-1 TRBV7-3 TRBD1 - 15 TGTGCCAGCAGCTCCTCGGGACAGGGATGGGCTGAAGCTTTCTTT CASSSSGQGWAEAFF
TRBJ2-7 TRBV6-4 TRBD1 once 13 TGTGCCAGCAGCGGGGAACAGGGGAACGAGCAGTACTTC CASSGEQGNEQYF
TRBJ2-1 TRBV23-1 - - 17 TGCGCCAGCAGTCAATCGCCCGGTCGGAGCTCCTACAATGAGCAGTTCTTC CASSQSPGRSSYNEQFF
TRBJ2-7 TRBV29-1 - - 13 TGCAGCGTTGAGTACCTAGGAGGGTACGAGCAGTACTTC CSVEYLGGYEQYF
TRBJ2-7 TRBV27 TRBD1 once 15 TGTGCCAGCAGTCCTCTCGGGACAGGGTACTACGAGCAGTACTTC CASSPLGTGYYEQYF
TRBJ2-2 TRBV4-1 TRBD1 - 16 TGCGCCAGCAGCCCCAGTGGCAGGGGGTACACCGGGGAGCTGTTTTTT CASSPSGRGYTGELFF
TRBJ1-1 TRBV9 - - 14 TGTGCCAGCAGCGTCAGGGATATGAACACTGAAGCTTTCTTT CASSVRDMNTEAFF
TRBJ1-4 TRBV5-4 - few 15 TGTGCCAGCAGCTCAACAGGGAGGGCTAATGAAAAACTGTTTTTT CASSSTGRANEKLFF
TRBJ2-2 TRBV19 TRBD1 - 15 TGTGCCAGTAAGACCGGGACAGGCCCTACCGGGGAGCTGTTTTTT CASKTGTGPTGELFF
TRBJ2-2 TRBV9 TRBD1 - 15 TGTGCCAGCGCCTCCGGGACAGGTAACACCGGGGAGCTGTTTTTT CASASGTGNTGELFF
TRBJ1-5 TRBV6-1 TRBD1 - 16 TGTGCCAGCAGGGAAGACAGGGGTGAAGGCAATCAGCCCCAGCATTTT CASREDRGEGNQPQHF
TRBJ1-1 TRBV5-4 - - 17 TGTGCCAGCAGCGGATGGGGGCAGGCTCTCATGAACACTGAAGCTTTCTTT CASSGWGQALMNTEAFF
TRBJ1-1 TRBV10-1 - few 13 TGCGCCAGCAGTGCCGACTGGAACACTGAAGCTTTCTTT CASSADWNTEAFF
TRBJ1-5 TRBV7-2 - - 14 TGTGCCAGCAGCTTTTCGGCGGGCGATCAGCCCCAGCATTTT CASSFSAGDQPQHF
TRBJ2-7 TRBV7-2 - - 16 TGTGCCAGCAGCCCCTCGGGAGGGACAGTCTCCTACGAGCAGTACTTC CASSPSGGTVSYEQYF
TRBJ2-7 TRBV6-1 TRBD1 - 15 TGTGCCAGCAGTAGACAGGGACAGGCCGACTACGAGCAGTACTTC CASSRQGQADYEQYF
TRBJ1-4 TRBV27 - - 13 TGTGCCAGCAGTTTATCAGGGGTCGGAAAACTGTTTTTT CASSLSGVGKLFF